Below are 18 T cell receptor beta chains sequenced from a single sample in a study of T cells after yellow fever vaccination. Each CDR3 protein is one row after TCRdb ran MiXCR on the 5' RACE reads. Here the sample spans approximately 300,000 distinct CDR3 sequences, over 8.5% being singletons. The specimen was CD4+ T cells sorted from PBMCs, collected 45 days after the yellow fever booster vaccination. These receptors originate from a man aged 18 to 35 who received the YFV17D yellow fever vaccine.

The J gene is TRBJ2-7, the V gene TRBV6-5; possible D gene TRBD2, 5 bases. Germline V lookup: CDR1 MNHEY, CDR2 SVGAGI. With 6 bases removed from V and 2 bases from J, the gap between germline ends came to 14 bases. This CDR3 has 14 residues. The CDR3 region is CASSPRRATYEQYV. DNA for the CDR3: TGTGCCAGCAGCCCTCGGCGGGCCACCTACGAGCAGTACGTC.

This clonotype was counted only a few times. This chain links TRBV19 with TRBJ2-1, with D possibly TRBD2 on 6 matching bases. Trimming left V 7 bases short and J 4 bases short, with 17 bases between. Germline values: CDR1 LNHDA, CDR2 SQIVND (reference sequence). CDR3 length equals 15 residues. The DNA for the CDR3 is TGTGCCAGTAACACCGGGACTGCAACTTACAATGAGCAGTTCTTC. The encoded protein is CASNTGTATYNEQFF.

The chain uses TRBV4-3 and TRBJ1-3; D possibly corresponds to TRBD1 (6 bases). There are 14 residues in the CDR3. The V end lost 3 bases, the J end lost 2 bases, and 8 bases lay between the germline ends. Germline loops: CDR1 LGHNA, CDR2 YSLEER. The CDR3 is CASSQGATGNTIYF. Written as DNA, the CDR3 is TGCGCCAGCAGCCAGGGGGCTACTGGAAACACCATATATTTT.

This chain uses TRBV28 with TRBJ1-1; possibly TRBD1 for D (5 bases). Germline V lookup: CDR1 MDHEN, CDR2 SYDVKM. V was clipped by 10 bases and J by 6 bases, with 12 bases between them. The CDR3 totals 11 residues. The DNA for the CDR3 is TGTGCCACCCAGGGTGACGCTGAAGCTTTCTTT. It translates to CATQGDAEAFF.

A few counts support this clonotype. The V gene is TRBV7-8, the J gene TRBJ2-7, with D possibly being TRBD2 (6 bases). The CDR3 covers 15 residues. With 1 base removed from V and 4 bases from J, the gap between germline ends came to 14 bases. Germline values: CDR1 SGHVS, CDR2 FQNEAQ. CDR3 residues: CASSLVLRGRYEQYF. DNA for the CDR3: TGTGCCAGCAGCTTAGTTCTCCGGGGGAGGTACGAGCAGTACTTC.

The J gene is TRBJ1-4, the V gene TRBV4-1; D remains unclear. The V gene's germline CDR1 is MGHRA and CDR2 YSYEKL. V gave up 1 base and J gave up 4 bases, with 10 bases separating them. The CDR3 is 15 amino acids. The CDR3 loop reads CASSQGVGVNEKLFF. CDR3 DNA: TGCGCCAGCAGCCAAGGGGTAGGAGTTAATGAAAAACTGTTTTTT.

This clonotype was seen at least ten times. The chain uses TRBV3-1 and TRBJ1-1; D uncertain. This CDR3 has 13 amino acids. Germline CDR1 LGHDT, CDR2 YNNKEL (reference sequence). The V and J ends lost 1 base and 0 bases respectively, with 3 bases between them. CDR3 DNA sequence: TGTGCCAGCAGCCAAGGGGTGAACACTGAAGCTTTCTTT. Translation gives CASSQGVNTEAFF.

Only a few counts were recorded for this clonotype. This chain uses TRBV4-2 with TRBJ2-1, with 7 bases lining up with TRBD1. The V gene's germline CDR1 is LGHNA and CDR2 YNFKEQ. This CDR3 comprises 14 residues. The V segment lost 3 bases and the J segment 8 bases; nucleotides outside the gene matches: 7. CDR3 sequence (DNA): TGTGCCAGCAGCCAGAGGACAGGAGGAGATGAGCAGTTCTTC. It specifies CASSQRTGGDEQFF.

This clonotype was seen more than once but under ten times. V is TRBV5-1 and J is TRBJ2-3; D is ambiguous. The CDR3 sequence is 12 residues long. V gave up 4 bases and J gave up 4 bases, with 7 bases separating them. The germline V gene encodes CDR1 SGHRS and CDR2 YFSETQ. This chain's CDR3 is CASSKIPDTQYF. The CDR3 DNA reads as TGCGCCAGCAGCAAAATCCCAGATACGCAGTATTTT.

This clonotype was counted only a few times. The V gene is TRBV4-1, the J gene TRBJ2-1, with TRBD2 identical over 14 bases. The CDR3 contains 15 residues. With 6 bases clipped from V and 4 bases from J, the junction kept 2 bases outside the gene matches. The V gene's germline CDR1 is MGHRA and CDR2 YSYEKL. The CDR3 here is CASRTSGGGYNEQFF. The CDR3 DNA sequence: TGCGCCAGCAGGACTAGCGGGGGGGGTTACAATGAGCAGTTCTTC.

This clonotype was detected a few times. The chain couples TRBV4-3 to TRBJ2-7; D gene uncertain. The V end lost 0 bases, the J end lost 6 bases, and 9 bases lay between the germline ends. Germline values: CDR1 LGHNA, CDR2 YSLEER. The CDR3 extends over 13 amino acids. The CDR3 region is CASSQDPSLEQYF. For the CDR3, the DNA is TGCGCCAGCAGCCAAGATCCCAGTCTCGAGCAGTACTTC.

The rearrangement uses TRBV2 and TRBJ1-2; D is perhaps TRBD1 (5 bases). This CDR3 is 15 amino acids long. CDR1 and CDR2 from the germline V gene are SNHLY and FYNNEI. Trimming removed 0 bases at V and 8 bases at J, with 16 bases between. In nucleotides, the CDR3 is TGTGCCAGCAGTGAAGCGCTGGGTCAGGGCGGAGGCTACACCTTC. The encoded protein is CASSEALGQGGGYTF.

This sequence joins TRBV11-2 and TRBJ2-5, with 10 bases matching TRBD2. Germline trimming cut 3 bases from V and 2 bases from J; bases unmatched to any gene: 3. Germline V CDR1 and CDR2: SGHAT, FQNNGV. The CDR3 consists of 15 residues. The CDR3 is CASSFGAGGQETQYF. The CDR3 DNA is TGTGCCAGCAGCTTTGGAGCGGGGGGGCAAGAGACCCAGTACTTC.

This clonotype was seen many times. The chain is built from TRBV7-6 and TRBJ1-3; a weak D match, TRBD1 (5 bases). Trimming took 5 bases from V and 0 from J, leaving 11 bases between them. Germline V CDR1 and CDR2: SGHVS, FNYEAQ. The CDR3 extends over 15 amino acids. The CDR3, as DNA: TGTGCCAGCAGCAGGGGAAGGGTCTCTGGAAACACCATATATTTT. It yields the protein CASSRGRVSGNTIYF.

This clonotype occurred a few times. The rearrangement joins TRBV9 to TRBJ2-3; 13 positions agree with TRBD2. The germline V gene has CDR1 SGDLS and CDR2 YYNGEE. Trimming took 4 bases from V and 2 from J; bases not matched to a gene: 22. The CDR3 extends over 22 amino acids. The CDR3: CASSRTSGGAQHSPRPTDTQYF. The CDR3 coding sequence is TGTGCCAGCAGCCGTACTAGCGGGGGGGCCCAACACTCACCTCGCCCCACAGATACGCAGTATTTT.

The CDR3 spells CASSVGPDREDTQYF. CDR3 DNA sequence: TGTGCCAGCAGCGTAGGCCCGGACAGGGAAGATACGCAGTATTTT. J is TRBJ2-3 and V is TRBV9; 8 nucleotides agree with TRBD1. Trimming removed 0 bases from V and 5 bases from J; junction bases left unmatched: 5. CDR1 SGDLS and CDR2 YYNGEE come from the germline V gene. The CDR3 is made up of 15 amino acids. Complete variable domain (other parts from reference TRBV9 and TRBJ2-3): DSGVTQTPKHLITATGQRVTLRCSPRSGDLSVYWYQQSLDQGLQFLIQYYNGEERAKGNILERFSAQQFPDLHSELNLSSLELGDSALYFCASSVGPDREDTQYFGPGTRLTVL.

This chain joins TRBV12-3 or TRBV12-4 and TRBJ2-3; D might be TRBD1 or TRBD2, each matching 5 bases. The CDR3 spans 14 residues. The V gene lost 6 bases and the J gene lost 8 bases, with 18 bases spanning the gap. The CDR3 spells CASSVDSPSGTQYF. As DNA, the CDR3 is TGTGCCAGCAGCGTTGACAGCCCAAGCGGTACGCAGTATTTT.

The chain recombines TRBV18 with TRBJ1-1, with TRBD1 matching over 7 bases. V shed 6 bases and J 6 bases; nucleotides not matched to a gene: 25. Germline V gene sequence: CDR1 KGHSH, CDR2 LQKENI. The CDR3 totals 19 residues. CDR3 in DNA: TGTGCCAGCTCCCCCTCAAGAATCTCACCGTTTCAGGGGGACGCTGAAGCTTTCTTT. The encoded protein is CASSPSRISPFQGDAEAFF.